This TCR beta chain originates from a study of glioma-infiltrating T cells after dendritic cell vaccination. At the level of the study: At biweekly intervals, patients got three intradermal dendritic cell vaccine injections.

Stated time point: after dendritic cell vaccination, including at tumor progression/relapse. Selection required adequate fresh-frozen tumor tissue plus more than two years' survival data. Profiled with immunoSEQ multiplex PCR; TCRdb holds only in-frame clones, not every one. The sample holds 90,000 or so clones, 75% to 90% seen once. V was cut by 2 bases and J by 10 bases, with 10 bases left in between. Germline CDR1 MNHEY, CDR2 SVGAGI. There are 12 residues in the CDR3. Sequenced here: blood, sampled after dendritic cell vaccination. The chain couples TRBV6-5 to TRBJ2-3, with a weak D call TRBD2 (5 bases). This receptor was identified in a human donor with glioblastoma. The CDR3 reads CASSYPSGAQYF. DNA of the CDR3: TGTGCCAGCAGTTACCCCTCCGGGGCGCAGTATTTT.